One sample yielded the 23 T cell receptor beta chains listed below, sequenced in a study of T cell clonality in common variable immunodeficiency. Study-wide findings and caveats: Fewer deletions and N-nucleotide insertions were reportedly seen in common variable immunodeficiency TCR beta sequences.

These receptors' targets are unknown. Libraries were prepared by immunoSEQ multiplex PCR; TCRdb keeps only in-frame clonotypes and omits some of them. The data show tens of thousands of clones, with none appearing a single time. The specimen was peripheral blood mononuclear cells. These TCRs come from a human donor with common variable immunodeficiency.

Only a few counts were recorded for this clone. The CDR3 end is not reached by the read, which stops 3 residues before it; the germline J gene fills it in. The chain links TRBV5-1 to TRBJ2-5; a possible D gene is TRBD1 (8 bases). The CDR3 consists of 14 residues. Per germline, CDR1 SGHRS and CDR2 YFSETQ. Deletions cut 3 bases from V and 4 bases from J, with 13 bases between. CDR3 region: CASSYYRGGETQYF. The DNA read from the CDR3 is TGCGCCAGCAGCTACTACAGGGGGGGAGAGACC.

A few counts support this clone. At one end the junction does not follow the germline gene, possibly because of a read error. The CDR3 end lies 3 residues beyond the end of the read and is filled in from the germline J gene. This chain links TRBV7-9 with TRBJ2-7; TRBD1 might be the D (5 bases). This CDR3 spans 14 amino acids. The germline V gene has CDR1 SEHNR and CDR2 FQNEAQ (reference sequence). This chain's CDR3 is CASSLGRASSEQYF. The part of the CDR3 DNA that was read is TGTGCCAGCAGCTTGGGCAGGGCATCCTCCGAG. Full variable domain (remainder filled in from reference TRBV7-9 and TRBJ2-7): DTGVSQNPRHKITKRGQNVTFRCDPISEHNRLYWYRQTLGQGPEFLTYFQNEAQLEKSRLLSDRFSAERPKGSFSTLEIQRTEQGDSAMYLCASSLGRASSEQYFGPGTRLTVT.

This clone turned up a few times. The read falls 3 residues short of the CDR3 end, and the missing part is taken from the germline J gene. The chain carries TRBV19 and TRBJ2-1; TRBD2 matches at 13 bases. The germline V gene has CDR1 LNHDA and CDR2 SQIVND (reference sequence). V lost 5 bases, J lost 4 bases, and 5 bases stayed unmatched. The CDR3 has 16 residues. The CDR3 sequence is CASSSRLAGGYNEQFF. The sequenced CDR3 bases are TGTGCCAGTAGTTCCCGACTAGCGGGGGGATACAATGAG.

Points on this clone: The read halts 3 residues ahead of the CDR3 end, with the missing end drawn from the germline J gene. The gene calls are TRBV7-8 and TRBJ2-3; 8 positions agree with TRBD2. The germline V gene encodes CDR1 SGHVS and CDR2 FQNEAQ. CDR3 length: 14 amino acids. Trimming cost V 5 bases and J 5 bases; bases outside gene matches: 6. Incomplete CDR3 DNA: TGTGCCAGCAGCGCCGGGGGGGTGGTAGATACG. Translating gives CASSAGGVVDT. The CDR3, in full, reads CASSAGGVVDTQYF.

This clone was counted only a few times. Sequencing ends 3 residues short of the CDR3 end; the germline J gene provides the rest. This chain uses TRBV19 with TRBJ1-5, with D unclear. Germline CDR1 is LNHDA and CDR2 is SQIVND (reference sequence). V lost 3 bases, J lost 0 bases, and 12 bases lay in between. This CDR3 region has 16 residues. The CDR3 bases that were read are TGTGCCAGTAGTATCTATCATTTAGCTAGCAATCAGCCC. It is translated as CASSIYHLASNQP. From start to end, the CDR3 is CASSIYHLASNQPQHF.

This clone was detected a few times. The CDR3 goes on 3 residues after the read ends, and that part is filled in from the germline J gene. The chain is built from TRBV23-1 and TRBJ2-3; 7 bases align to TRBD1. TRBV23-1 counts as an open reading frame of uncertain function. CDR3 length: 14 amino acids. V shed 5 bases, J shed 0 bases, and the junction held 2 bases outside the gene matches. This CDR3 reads CASSKGASTDTQYF. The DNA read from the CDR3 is TGCGCCAGCAGTAAGGGGGCAAGCACAGATACG.

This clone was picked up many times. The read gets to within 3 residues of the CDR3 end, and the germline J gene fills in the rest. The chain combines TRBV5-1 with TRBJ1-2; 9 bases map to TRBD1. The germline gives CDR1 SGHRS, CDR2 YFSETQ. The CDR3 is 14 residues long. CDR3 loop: CASSFKGQGGGYTF. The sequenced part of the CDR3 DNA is TGCGCCAGCAGCTTTAAGGGACAGGGTGGCGGC. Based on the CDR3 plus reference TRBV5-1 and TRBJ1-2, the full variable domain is KAGVTQTPRYLIKTRGQQVTLSCSPISGHRSVSWYQQTPGQGLQFLFEYFSETQRNKGNFPGRFSGRQFSNSRSEMNVSTLELGDSALYLCASSFKGQGGGYTFGSGTRLTVV.

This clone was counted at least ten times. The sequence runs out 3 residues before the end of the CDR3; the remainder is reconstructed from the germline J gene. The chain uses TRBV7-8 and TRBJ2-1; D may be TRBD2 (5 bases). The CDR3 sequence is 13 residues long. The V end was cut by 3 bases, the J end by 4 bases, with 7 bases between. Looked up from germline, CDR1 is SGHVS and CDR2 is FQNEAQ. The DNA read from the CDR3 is TGTGCCAGCAGCTTGACTATATACAATGAG. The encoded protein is CASSLTIYNE. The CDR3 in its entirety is CASSLTIYNEQFF.

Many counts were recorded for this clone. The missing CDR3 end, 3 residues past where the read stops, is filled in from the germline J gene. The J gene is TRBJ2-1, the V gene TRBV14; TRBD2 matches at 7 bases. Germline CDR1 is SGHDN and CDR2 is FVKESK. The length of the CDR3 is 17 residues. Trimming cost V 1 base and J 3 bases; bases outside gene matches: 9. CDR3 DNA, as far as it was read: TGTGCCAGCAGCCAAGCCGGGACTACTTCGGGCTACAATGAG. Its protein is CASSQAGTTSGYNE. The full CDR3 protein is CASSQAGTTSGYNEQFF.

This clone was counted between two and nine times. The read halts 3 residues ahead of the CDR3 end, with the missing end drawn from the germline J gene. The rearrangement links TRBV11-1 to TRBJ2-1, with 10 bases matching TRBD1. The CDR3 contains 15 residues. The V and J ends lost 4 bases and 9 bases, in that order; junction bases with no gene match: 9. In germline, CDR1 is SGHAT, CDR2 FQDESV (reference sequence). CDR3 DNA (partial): TGTGCCAGCAGCTGGAGGACAGGGGGAGAGGGTGAG. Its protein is CASSWRTGGEGE. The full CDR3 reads CASSWRTGGEGEQFF.

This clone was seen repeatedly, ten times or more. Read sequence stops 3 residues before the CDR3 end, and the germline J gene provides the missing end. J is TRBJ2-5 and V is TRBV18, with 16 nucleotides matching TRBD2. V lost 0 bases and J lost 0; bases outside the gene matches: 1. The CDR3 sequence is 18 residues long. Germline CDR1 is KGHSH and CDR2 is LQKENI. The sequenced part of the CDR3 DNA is TGTGCCAGCTCACCACCGGGACTAGCGGGGGGGAACCAAGAGACC. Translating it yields CASSPPGLAGGNQET. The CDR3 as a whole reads CASSPPGLAGGNQETQYF.

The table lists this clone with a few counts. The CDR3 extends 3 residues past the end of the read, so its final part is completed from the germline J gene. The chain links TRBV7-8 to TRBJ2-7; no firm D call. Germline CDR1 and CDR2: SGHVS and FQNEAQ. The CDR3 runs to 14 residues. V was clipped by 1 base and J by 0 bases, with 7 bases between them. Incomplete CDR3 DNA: TGTGCCAGCAGCTTAGTATCGTCCTCCTACGAG. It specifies CASSLVSSSYE. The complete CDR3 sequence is CASSLVSSSYEQYF.

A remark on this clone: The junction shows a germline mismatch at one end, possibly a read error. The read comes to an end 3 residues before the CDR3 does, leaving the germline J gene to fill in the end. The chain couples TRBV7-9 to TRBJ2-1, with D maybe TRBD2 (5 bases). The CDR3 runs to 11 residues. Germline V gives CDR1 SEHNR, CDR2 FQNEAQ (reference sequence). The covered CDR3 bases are TGTTCCAGCAGCTTAGAGGGTGAG. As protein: CSSSLEGE. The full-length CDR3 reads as CSSSLEGEQFF.

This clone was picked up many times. Incomplete CDR3 DNA: TGTGCCAGCAGGGGTAAAGGCTCCTACAATGAG. Translated, it gives CASRGKGSYNE. In full, the CDR3 reads CASRGKGSYNEQFF. The rearrangement joins TRBV18 to TRBJ2-1; tentatively, D is TRBD1 (5 bases). The DNA ends 3 residues before the CDR3 does, and the rest of the CDR3 is filled in from the germline J gene. The CDR3 totals 14 residues. Trimming stripped 8 bases from V and 0 bases from J, with 11 bases between. The germline V gene encodes CDR1 KGHSH and CDR2 LQKENI.

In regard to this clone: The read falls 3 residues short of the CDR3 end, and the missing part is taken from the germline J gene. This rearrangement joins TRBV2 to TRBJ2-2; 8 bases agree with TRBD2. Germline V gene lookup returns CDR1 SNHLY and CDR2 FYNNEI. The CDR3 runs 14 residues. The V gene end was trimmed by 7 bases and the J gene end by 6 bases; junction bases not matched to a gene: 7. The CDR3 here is CASIGEAGAGELFF. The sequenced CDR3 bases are TGTGCCAGCATTGGGGAAGCGGGGGCCGGGGAG.

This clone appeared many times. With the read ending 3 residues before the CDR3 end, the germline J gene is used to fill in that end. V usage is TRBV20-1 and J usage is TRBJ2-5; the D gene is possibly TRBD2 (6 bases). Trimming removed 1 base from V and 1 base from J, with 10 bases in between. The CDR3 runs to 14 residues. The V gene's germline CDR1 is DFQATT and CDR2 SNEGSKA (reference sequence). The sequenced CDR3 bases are TGCAGTGCTAGAGGAAGGAGGGGCCAAGAGACC. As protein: CSARGRRGQET. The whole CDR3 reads CSARGRRGQETQYF.

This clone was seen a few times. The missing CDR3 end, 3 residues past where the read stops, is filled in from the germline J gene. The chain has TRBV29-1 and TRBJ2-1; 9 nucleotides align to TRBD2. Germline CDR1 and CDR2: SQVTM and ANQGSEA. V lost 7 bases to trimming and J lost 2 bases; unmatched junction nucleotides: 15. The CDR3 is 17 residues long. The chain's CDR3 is CSGVRRGGEEPYNEQFF. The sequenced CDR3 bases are TGCAGCGGAGTTCGGCGGGGGGGCGAGGAACCCTACAATGAG.

The DNA read from the CDR3 is TGTGCCAGCAGTGATTGGGACAGTCGCGGTGACACTGAA. It is translated as CASSDWDSRGDTE. The whole CDR3 region reads CASSDWDSRGDTEAFF. The V gene is TRBV6-1, the J gene TRBJ1-1; 7 bases agree with TRBD1. The read terminates 3 residues ahead of where the CDR3 ends, so the germline J gene completes it. Per germline, CDR1 MNHNS and CDR2 SASEGT. V shed 3 bases, J shed 3 bases, and the junction held 10 bases outside the gene matches. The CDR3 has 16 residues.

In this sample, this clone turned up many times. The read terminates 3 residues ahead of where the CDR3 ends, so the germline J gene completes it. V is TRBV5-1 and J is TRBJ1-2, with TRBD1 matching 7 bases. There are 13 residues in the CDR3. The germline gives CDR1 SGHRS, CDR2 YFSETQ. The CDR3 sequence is CASSLEPGTDYTF. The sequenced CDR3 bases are TGCGCCAGCAGCCTAGAGCCCGGGACAGAT.

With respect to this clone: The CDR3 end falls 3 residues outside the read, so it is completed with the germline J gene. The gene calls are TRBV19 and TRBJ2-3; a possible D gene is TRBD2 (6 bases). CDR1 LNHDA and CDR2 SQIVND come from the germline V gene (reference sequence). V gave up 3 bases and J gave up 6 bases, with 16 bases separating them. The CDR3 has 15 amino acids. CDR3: CASSMKQAGGDTQYF. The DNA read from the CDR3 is TGTGCCAGTAGTATGAAACAAGCAGGAGGGGATACG. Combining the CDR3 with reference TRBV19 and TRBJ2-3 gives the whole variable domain DGGITQSPKYLFRKEGQNVTLSCEQNLNHDAMYWYRQDPGQGLRLIYYSQIVNDFQKGDIAEGYSVSREKKESFPLTVTSAQKNPTAFYLCASSMKQAGGDTQYFGPGTRLTVL.

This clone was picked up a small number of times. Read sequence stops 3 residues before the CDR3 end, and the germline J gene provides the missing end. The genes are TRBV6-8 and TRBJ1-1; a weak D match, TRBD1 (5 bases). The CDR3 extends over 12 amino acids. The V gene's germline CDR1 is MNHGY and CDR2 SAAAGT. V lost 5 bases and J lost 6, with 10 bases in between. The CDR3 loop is CASSPQGPEAFF. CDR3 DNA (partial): TGTGCCAGCAGTCCCCAGGGCCCTGAA.

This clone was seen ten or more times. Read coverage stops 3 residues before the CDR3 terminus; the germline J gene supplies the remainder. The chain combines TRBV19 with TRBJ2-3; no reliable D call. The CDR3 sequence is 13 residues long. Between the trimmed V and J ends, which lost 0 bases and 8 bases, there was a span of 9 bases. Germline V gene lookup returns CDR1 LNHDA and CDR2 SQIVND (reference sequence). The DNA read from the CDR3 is TGTGCCAGTAGTATAGATCTCCCTCGTACG. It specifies CASSIDLPRT. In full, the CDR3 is CASSIDLPRTQYF.

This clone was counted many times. The sequenced CDR3 bases are TGTGCCAGCAGCTTTGGGCGGGGGGGCAGATACGAG. Its translation: CASSFGRGGRYE. Given in full, the CDR3 is CASSFGRGGRYEQYF. The chain employs TRBV5-4 and TRBJ2-7, with 9 bases matching TRBD2. Coverage ceases 3 residues before the CDR3 finishes, and the germline J gene fills in the end. The CDR3 runs to 15 residues. Germline trimming cut 2 bases from V and 4 bases from J; bases unmatched to any gene: 7. Germline V gene sequence: CDR1 SGHNT, CDR2 YYREEE (reference sequence).